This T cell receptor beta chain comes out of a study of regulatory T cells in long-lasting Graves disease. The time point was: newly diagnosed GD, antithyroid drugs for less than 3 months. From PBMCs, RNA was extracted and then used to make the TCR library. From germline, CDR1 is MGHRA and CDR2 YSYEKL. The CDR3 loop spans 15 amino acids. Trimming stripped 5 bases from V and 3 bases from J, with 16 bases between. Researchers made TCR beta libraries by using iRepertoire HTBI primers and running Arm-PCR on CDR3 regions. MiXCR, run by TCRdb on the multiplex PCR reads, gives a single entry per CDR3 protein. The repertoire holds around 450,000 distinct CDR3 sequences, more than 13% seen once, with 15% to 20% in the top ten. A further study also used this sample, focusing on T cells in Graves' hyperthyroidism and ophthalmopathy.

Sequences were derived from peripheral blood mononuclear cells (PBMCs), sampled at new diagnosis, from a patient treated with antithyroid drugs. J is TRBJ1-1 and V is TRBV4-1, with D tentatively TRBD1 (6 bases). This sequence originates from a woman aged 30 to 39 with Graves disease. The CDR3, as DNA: TGCGCCAGCAGCAACCAGCAGGGGTCACACACTGAAGCTTTCTTT. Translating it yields CASSNQQGSHTEAFF.